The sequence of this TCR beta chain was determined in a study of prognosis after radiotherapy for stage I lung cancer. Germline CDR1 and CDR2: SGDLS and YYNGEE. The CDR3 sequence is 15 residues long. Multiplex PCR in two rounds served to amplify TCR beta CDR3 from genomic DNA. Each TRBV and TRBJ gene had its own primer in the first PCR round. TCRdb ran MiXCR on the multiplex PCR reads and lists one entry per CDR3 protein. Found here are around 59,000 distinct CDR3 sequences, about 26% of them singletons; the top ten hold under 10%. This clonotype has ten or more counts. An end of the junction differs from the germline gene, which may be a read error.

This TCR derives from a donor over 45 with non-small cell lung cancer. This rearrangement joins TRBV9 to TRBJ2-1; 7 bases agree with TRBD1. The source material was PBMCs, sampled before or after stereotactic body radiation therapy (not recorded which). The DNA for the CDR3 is TGTGCCAGCAGCACCACGACAGGGTCCTTCAATGAGCAGTTCTTC. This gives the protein CASSTTTGSFNEQFF. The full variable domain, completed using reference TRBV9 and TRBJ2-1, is DSGVTQTPKHLITATGQRVTLRCSPRSGDLSVYWYQQSLDQGLQFLIQYYNGEERAKGNILERFSAQQFPDLHSELNLSSLELGDSALYFCASSTTTGSFNEQFFGPGTRLTVL.